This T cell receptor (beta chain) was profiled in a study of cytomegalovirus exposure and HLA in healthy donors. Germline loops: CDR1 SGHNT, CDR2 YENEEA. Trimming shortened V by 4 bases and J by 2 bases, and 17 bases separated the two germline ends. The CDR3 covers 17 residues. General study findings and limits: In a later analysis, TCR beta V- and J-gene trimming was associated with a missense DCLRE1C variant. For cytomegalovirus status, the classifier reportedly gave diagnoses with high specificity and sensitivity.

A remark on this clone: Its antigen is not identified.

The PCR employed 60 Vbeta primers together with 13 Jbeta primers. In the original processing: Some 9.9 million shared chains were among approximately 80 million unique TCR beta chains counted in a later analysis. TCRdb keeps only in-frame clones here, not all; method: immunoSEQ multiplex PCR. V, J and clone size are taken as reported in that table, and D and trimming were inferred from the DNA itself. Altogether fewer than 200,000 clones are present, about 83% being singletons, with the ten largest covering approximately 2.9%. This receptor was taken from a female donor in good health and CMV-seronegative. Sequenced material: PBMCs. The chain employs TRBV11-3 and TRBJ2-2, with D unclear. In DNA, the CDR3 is TGTGCCAGCAGCTCCTACAGTACCAGCCCAAACACCGGGGAGCTGTTTTTT. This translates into CASSSYSTSPNTGELFF.